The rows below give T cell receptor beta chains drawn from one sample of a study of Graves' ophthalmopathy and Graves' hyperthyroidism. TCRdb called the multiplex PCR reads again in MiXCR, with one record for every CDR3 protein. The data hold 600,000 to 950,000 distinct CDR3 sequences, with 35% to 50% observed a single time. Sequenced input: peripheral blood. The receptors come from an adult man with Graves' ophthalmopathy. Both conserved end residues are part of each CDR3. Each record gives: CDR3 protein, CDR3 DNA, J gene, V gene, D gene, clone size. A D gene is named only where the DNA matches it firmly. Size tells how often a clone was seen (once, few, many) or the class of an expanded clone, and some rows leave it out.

cdr3_aa: CASKRGHFTNTGELFF; cdr3_nt: TGTGCCAGCAAGAGAGGCCACTTCACGAACACCGGGGAGCTGTTTTTT; j_call: TRBJ2-2; v_call: TRBV25-1; d_call: NA; clone_size: NA
cdr3_aa: CASCYSPHRFPLEQYF; cdr3_nt: TGTGCCAGCTGTTACTCGCCTCACAGGTTCCCCCTCGAGCAGTACTTC; j_call: TRBJ2-7; v_call: TRBV2; d_call: NA; clone_size: NA
cdr3_aa: CSAQPGGAGGMETQYF; cdr3_nt: TGCAGTGCTCAGCCCGGGGGGGCAGGGGGGATGGAGACCCAGTACTTC; j_call: TRBJ2-5; v_call: TRBV20-1; d_call: NA; clone_size: NA
cdr3_aa: CASSLVGRTSTNEKLFF; cdr3_nt: TGTGCCAGCAGCTTAGTTGGCAGGACATCAACTAATGAAAAACTGTTTTTT; j_call: TRBJ1-4; v_call: TRBV7-9; d_call: NA; clone_size: few
cdr3_aa: CASSSTGDRNQPQHF; cdr3_nt: TGCGCCAGCAGCTCGACAGGGGACCGCAATCAGCCCCAGCATTTT; j_call: TRBJ1-5; v_call: TRBV5-1; d_call: TRBD1; clone_size: few
cdr3_aa: CASSSSTTGAYNSPLHF; cdr3_nt: TGTGCCAGCAGCTCCTCTACGACAGGGGCCTATAATTCACCCCTCCACTTT; j_call: TRBJ1-6; v_call: TRBV25-1; d_call: TRBD1; clone_size: NA
cdr3_aa: CASSVDRAGQPQYF; cdr3_nt: TGTGCCAGCAGTGTGGACAGGGCAGGGCAGCCCCAGTACTTC; j_call: TRBJ2-5; v_call: TRBV10-3; d_call: TRBD1; clone_size: few
cdr3_aa: CASIHHGASSTEAFF; cdr3_nt: TGTGCCAGCATCCATCATGGGGCCTCGAGCACTGAAGCTTTCTTT; j_call: TRBJ1-1; v_call: TRBV7-9; d_call: NA; clone_size: few
cdr3_aa: CSVRIQNYEQYF; cdr3_nt: TGCAGTGTAAGAATACAAAACTACGAGCAGTACTTC; j_call: TRBJ2-7; v_call: TRBV20-1; d_call: NA; clone_size: NA
cdr3_aa: CSVEDRVVEAFF; cdr3_nt: TGCAGCGTTGAGGACAGGGTGGTTGAAGCTTTCTTT; j_call: TRBJ1-1; v_call: TRBV29-1; d_call: TRBD1; clone_size: NA
cdr3_aa: CATSARQGGTDTQYF; cdr3_nt: TGTGCCACCAGTGCCCGACAGGGAGGCACAGATACGCAGTATTTT; j_call: TRBJ2-3; v_call: TRBV15; d_call: TRBD1; clone_size: NA
cdr3_aa: CASMGQRYGYTF; cdr3_nt: TGTGCCAGCATGGGACAGAGATATGGCTACACCTTC; j_call: TRBJ1-2; v_call: TRBV12-3/TRBV12-4; d_call: TRBD1; clone_size: many
cdr3_aa: CASSPTGWDEQFF; cdr3_nt: TGTGCCAGCAGCCCTACAGGGTGGGATGAGCAGTTCTTC; j_call: TRBJ2-1; v_call: TRBV7-3; d_call: NA; clone_size: once
cdr3_aa: CASSPGLAGGEQFF; cdr3_nt: TGCGCCAGCAGCCCCGGACTAGCGGGGGGAGAGCAGTTCTTC; j_call: TRBJ2-1; v_call: TRBV5-1; d_call: TRBD2; clone_size: NA
cdr3_aa: CASSLRGQGENSPLHF; cdr3_nt: TGTGCCAGCAGCTTGCGGGGACAGGGGGAGAATTCACCCCTCCACTTT; j_call: TRBJ1-6; v_call: TRBV7-2; d_call: TRBD1; clone_size: NA
cdr3_aa: CASSWPGQGAQPQHF; cdr3_nt: TGTGCCAGCAGCTGGCCGGGACAGGGGGCTCAGCCCCAGCATTTT; j_call: TRBJ1-5; v_call: TRBV7-8; d_call: TRBD1; clone_size: many
cdr3_aa: CSATERTGGLNSPLHF; cdr3_nt: TGCAGTGCCACGGAGAGGACAGGGGGCTTGAATTCACCCCTCCACTTT; j_call: TRBJ1-6; v_call: TRBV20-1; d_call: TRBD1; clone_size: NA
cdr3_aa: CASSYGQVEYGYTF; cdr3_nt: TGTGCCAGCAGTTACGGGCAGGTGGAATATGGCTACACCTTC; j_call: TRBJ1-2; v_call: TRBV12-3/TRBV12-4; d_call: NA; clone_size: many
cdr3_aa: CSARVGGRADEQYF; cdr3_nt: TGCAGTGCTAGAGTAGGGGGGAGGGCCGACGAGCAGTACTTC; j_call: TRBJ2-7; v_call: TRBV20-1; d_call: NA; clone_size: few
cdr3_aa: CASSGSGYTDTQYF; cdr3_nt: TGTGCCAGCAGCGGATCGGGGTACACAGATACGCAGTATTTT; j_call: TRBJ2-3; v_call: TRBV9; d_call: NA; clone_size: NA
cdr3_aa: CASSQASGRARYEQYF; cdr3_nt: TGTGCCAGCAGCCAAGCTAGCGGGAGGGCCAGGTACGAGCAGTACTTC; j_call: TRBJ2-7; v_call: TRBV11-1; d_call: TRBD2; clone_size: NA
cdr3_aa: CASSLFRENSPLHF; cdr3_nt: TGTGCCAGCAGCTTGTTCCGGGAAAATTCACCCCTCCACTTT; j_call: TRBJ1-6; v_call: TRBV5-6; d_call: NA; clone_size: NA
cdr3_aa: CSARGLTGGYEQYF; cdr3_nt: TGCAGTGCTAGGGGACTAACGGGGGGATACGAGCAGTACTTC; j_call: TRBJ2-7; v_call: TRBV20-1; d_call: TRBD2; clone_size: few
cdr3_aa: CASSMLAGNTEAFF; cdr3_nt: TGTGCCAGTAGTATGTTAGCAGGGAACACTGAAGCTTTCTTT; j_call: TRBJ1-1; v_call: TRBV19; d_call: NA; clone_size: few
cdr3_aa: CSVVSGQNQPQHF; cdr3_nt: TGCAGCGTTGTGTCAGGGCAAAATCAGCCCCAGCATTTT; j_call: TRBJ1-5; v_call: TRBV29-1; d_call: NA; clone_size: NA
cdr3_aa: CASKRRNENQPQHF; cdr3_nt: TGTGCCAGCAAGCGACGGAACGAAAATCAGCCCCAGCATTTT; j_call: TRBJ1-5; v_call: TRBV10-3; d_call: NA; clone_size: few
cdr3_aa: CASNTIGQVGGYTF; cdr3_nt: TGTGCCAGCAATACTATCGGACAAGTGGGTGGCTACACCTTC; j_call: TRBJ1-2; v_call: TRBV2; d_call: NA; clone_size: many
cdr3_aa: CASSRPGQRPSPIYF; cdr3_nt: TGTGCCAGCAGCCGCCCGGGACAGAGACCTTCTCCCATATATTTT; j_call: TRBJ1-3; v_call: TRBV11-2; d_call: TRBD1; clone_size: NA
cdr3_aa: CASRNRSMGCGYTF; cdr3_nt: TGTGCCAGTAGGAACAGGAGCATGGGCTGTGGCTACACCTTC; j_call: TRBJ1-2; v_call: TRBV19; d_call: NA; clone_size: NA
cdr3_aa: CASSPDVSRRNTIYF; cdr3_nt: TGTGCCAGCAGCCCAGACGTGAGCCGTCGGAACACCATATATTTT; j_call: TRBJ1-3; v_call: TRBV9; d_call: NA; clone_size: NA
cdr3_aa: CASSIQPGQGAVYEQYF; cdr3_nt: TGTGCCAGCAGCATACAACCGGGACAGGGGGCCGTCTACGAGCAGTACTTC; j_call: TRBJ2-7; v_call: TRBV7-6; d_call: TRBD1; clone_size: few
cdr3_aa: CASSLMGPLSYEQYF; cdr3_nt: TGTGCCAGCAGTTTAATGGGACCGTTATCCTACGAGCAGTACTTC; j_call: TRBJ2-7; v_call: TRBV2; d_call: NA; clone_size: NA
cdr3_aa: CAARDTYNSPLHF; cdr3_nt: TGTGCCGCAAGGGACACGTATAATTCACCCCTCCACTTT; j_call: TRBJ1-6; v_call: TRBV2; d_call: NA; clone_size: many
cdr3_aa: CSASTGNLHEQYF; cdr3_nt: TGCAGTGCTTCGACAGGGAATCTCCACGAGCAGTACTTC; j_call: TRBJ2-7; v_call: TRBV20-1; d_call: TRBD1; clone_size: NA
cdr3_aa: CATSPRVSGVIYEQYF; cdr3_nt: TGTGCCACCAGCCCTCGGGTTAGCGGGGTGATCTACGAGCAGTACTTC; j_call: TRBJ2-7; v_call: TRBV15; d_call: TRBD2; clone_size: NA
cdr3_aa: CASSPGLAGVETQYF; cdr3_nt: TGCGCCAGCAGCCCCGGACTAGCGGGAGTGGAGACCCAGTACTTC; j_call: TRBJ2-5; v_call: TRBV7-9; d_call: TRBD2; clone_size: many